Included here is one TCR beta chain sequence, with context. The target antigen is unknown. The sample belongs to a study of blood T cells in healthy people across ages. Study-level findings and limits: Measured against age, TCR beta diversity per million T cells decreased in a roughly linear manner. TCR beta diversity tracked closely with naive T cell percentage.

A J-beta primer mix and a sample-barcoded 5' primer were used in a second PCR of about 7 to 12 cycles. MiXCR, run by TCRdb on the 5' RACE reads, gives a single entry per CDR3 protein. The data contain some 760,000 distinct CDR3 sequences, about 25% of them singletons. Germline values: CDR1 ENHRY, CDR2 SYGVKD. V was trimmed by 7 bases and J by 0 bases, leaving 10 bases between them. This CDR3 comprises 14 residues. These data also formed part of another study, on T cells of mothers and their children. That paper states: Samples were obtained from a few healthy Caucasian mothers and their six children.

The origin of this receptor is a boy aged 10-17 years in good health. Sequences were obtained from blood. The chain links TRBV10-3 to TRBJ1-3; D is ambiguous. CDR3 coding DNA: TGTGCCATCACGGCAGGATTCTCTGGAAACACCATATATTTT. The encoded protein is CAITAGFSGNTIYF.